Each of the 18 T cell receptor beta chains below was sequenced from the same sample in a study of blood T cell repertoires in COVID-19. Produced via immunoSEQ multiplex PCR; TCRdb's table is partial and in-frame only. The sample gives a few hundred thousand clones, about nine tenths of which show up once; about a tenth is in the top ten. The sequenced sample was PBMCs or T cells enriched from blood (not recorded which). These receptors all come from a man between 18 and 29 years old with acute COVID-19.

This clone was picked up one time. CDR3 nucleotides: TGCGCCAGCAGCTTACAGGGCAGTGAGCAGTTCTTC. Translating gives CASSLQGSEQFF. The gene calls are TRBV5-1 and TRBJ2-1, with D possibly matching TRBD1 (6 bases). Germline CDR1 reads SGHRS; CDR2 reads YFSETQ. This CDR3 is built from 12 residues. V lost 2 bases and J lost 9, with 9 bases in between.

V gene TRBV3-1 (or the pseudogene TRBV3-2) combines with J gene TRBJ1-5; D gene unclear. This CDR3 spans 15 amino acids. Trimming left V 3 bases short and J 0 bases short, with 9 bases between. Germline V lookup: CDR1 LGHDT, CDR2 YNNKEL (reference sequence). The CDR3 is CASSQGGYSNQPQHF. CDR3 nucleotide sequence: TGTGCCAGCAGCCAGGGAGGATATAGCAATCAGCCCCAGCATTTT.

The chain combines TRBV19 with TRBJ2-1, with D hard to call. Germline V lookup: CDR1 LNHDA, CDR2 SQIVND (reference sequence). The CDR3 is made up of 15 amino acids. With 4 bases removed from V and 2 bases from J, the gap between germline ends came to 12 bases. CDR3 coding DNA: TGTGCCAGTAGTAGATCGAGCGATCCCTACAATGAGCAGTTCTTC. Translation gives CASSRSSDPYNEQFF.

In DNA, the CDR3 is TGTGCCAGCAGCTTAGTCGAATCCCCGGTTCGCTACGAGCAGTACTTC. Translating it yields CASSLVESPVRYEQYF. The chain uses TRBV7-9 and TRBJ2-7; D remains unclear. V was pared by 1 base and J by 3 bases, with 16 bases between. The germline gives CDR1 SEHNR, CDR2 FQNEAQ (reference sequence). The CDR3 spans 16 residues.

In its sample, this clone was seen once. CDR3 sequence: CASSLVGGMNTEAFF. The DNA for the CDR3 is TGTGCCAGCAGCTTAGTGGGGGGGATGAACACTGAAGCTTTCTTT. The chain combines TRBV11-2 with TRBJ1-1, with D perhaps matching TRBD1 (5 bases). CDR1 SGHAT and CDR2 FQNNGV come from the germline V gene. Trimming shortened V by 1 base and J by 0 bases, and 9 bases separated the two germline ends. The CDR3 is 15 amino acids.

This clone appeared once. The CDR3 region is CASTPLTGESPLHF. DNA for the CDR3: TGTGCCAGCACTCCGCTTACGGGGGAATCACCCCTCCACTTT. The chain uses TRBV25-1 and TRBJ1-6, with D possibly matching TRBD1 (5 bases). Germline CDR1 is MGHDK and CDR2 is SYGVNS. Trimming took off 7 bases at V and 10 bases at J, with 17 bases between the two ends. The CDR3 spans 14 residues.

V and J are TRBV2 and TRBJ2-3, with TRBD2 identical over 10 bases. This CDR3 has 16 residues. The V segment lost 10 bases and the J segment 5 bases; nucleotides outside the gene matches: 15. CDR1 and CDR2 (germline): SNHLY, FYNNEI. In DNA form, the CDR3 reads TGTGCCACCTCTAGCGGGAGCGTAATGAGGGGAGATACGCAGTATTTT. Translation gives CATSSGSVMRGDTQYF.

The chain combines TRBV7-2 with TRBJ2-7, with 9 bases that match TRBD1. Germline V gene sequence: CDR1 SGHTA, CDR2 FQGNSA. Trimming removed 1 base from V and 4 bases from J; junction bases left unmatched: 8. The length of the CDR3 is 16 residues. CDR3 bases: TGTGCCAGCAGCTTAGGGCCTCCGGGACAGGGTTACGAGCAGTACTTC. Translating gives CASSLGPPGQGYEQYF.

This clone was seen more than once but under ten times. J is TRBJ2-3 and V is TRBV29-1; D gene unclear. CDR3 length equals 13 residues. V gave up 0 bases and J gave up 5 bases, with 9 bases separating them. Germline-derived CDR1 and CDR2 are SQVTM and ANQGSEA. CDR3 region: CSVEEGLVDTQYF. The CDR3 DNA sequence: TGCAGCGTTGAAGAAGGCCTAGTAGATACGCAGTATTTT.

The V call is TRBV5-1, the J call TRBJ2-1, with TRBD2 matching over 10 bases. Germline values: CDR1 SGHRS, CDR2 YFSETQ. The length of the CDR3 is 17 residues. The J segment lost 8 bases and the V segment lost 0 bases, leaving 11 bases of the junction unmatched. This chain's CDR3 is CASSLESGRGFADEQFF. In DNA, the CDR3 is TGCGCCAGCAGCTTGGAAAGCGGGAGGGGTTTTGCCGATGAGCAGTTCTTC.

This clone was observed a handful of times. This chain joins TRBV19 and TRBJ2-5; 8 positions agree with TRBD2. V shed 5 bases and J 3 bases; nucleotides not matched to a gene: 5. CDR3 size: 14 residues. Germline CDR1 and CDR2: LNHDA and SQIVND (reference sequence). DNA for the CDR3: TGTGCCAGTAGTTTCGGGAGGGTAAAAGAGACCCAGTACTTC. This codes for CASSFGRVKETQYF.

The J gene is TRBJ1-4, the V gene TRBV4-1; TRBD1 agrees at 8 bases. This CDR3 has 16 amino acids. Losses at the gene ends were 6 bases for V and 8 bases for J; bases not matched to a gene: 14. In germline, CDR1 is MGHRA, CDR2 YSYEKL. The CDR3 nucleotides are TGCGCCAGCAGAAATAATTTTCAGGGGGCAGGGGAAAAACTGTTTTTT. This gives the protein CASRNNFQGAGEKLFF.

The CDR3 region has the DNA TGTGCCAGCAGTGAAATCGGAGGGTCCGGGGAGCTGTTTTTT. Its protein product is CASSEIGGSGELFF. The genes are TRBV2 and TRBJ2-2, with a weak D call TRBD2 (6 bases). V lost 2 bases and J 6 bases, leaving 10 bases between the germline ends. Germline V gene data show CDR1 as SNHLY and CDR2 as FYNNEI. The CDR3 consists of 14 residues.

The V call is TRBV7-3, the J call TRBJ2-3; D is ambiguous. This CDR3 has 13 residues. Germline V gene data show CDR1 as SGHTA and CDR2 as FQGTGA. Trimming shortened V by 4 bases and J by 8 bases, and 13 bases separated the two germline ends. As DNA, the CDR3 is TGTGCCAGCAGCTGGGTGGGTAGCACTACGCAGTATTTT. Translating it yields CASSWVGSTTQYF. Supplemented by reference TRBV7-3 and TRBJ2-3, the full variable domain reads GAGVSQTPSNKVTEKGKYVELRCDPISGHTALYWYRQSLGQGPEFLIYFQGTGAADDSGLPNDRFFAVRPEGSVSTLKIQRTERGDSAVYLCASSWVGSTTQYFGPGTRLTVL.

The V gene is TRBV7-9, the J gene TRBJ2-7, with a weak D call TRBD1 (5 bases). The CDR3 has 15 amino acids. CDR1 and CDR2 (germline): SEHNR, FQNEAQ (reference sequence). V dropped 6 bases and J dropped 2 bases, with 17 bases sitting between them. CDR3 region: CASRRPDQGTYEQYF. In nucleotides, the CDR3 is TGTGCCAGCAGACGACCGGACCAGGGAACCTACGAGCAGTACTTC.

This clone has a single count. This sample also contains other DNA sequences that code for the same CDR3. The rearrangement uses TRBV27 and TRBJ2-7, with 8 bases lining up with TRBD2. V shed 2 bases, J shed 2 bases, and the junction held 2 bases outside the gene matches. Germline V lookup: CDR1 MNHEY, CDR2 SMNVEV (reference sequence). The CDR3 contains 14 residues. CDR3 DNA: TGTGCCAGCAGTTTAGCGGGAGGCCCCTACGAGCAGTACTTC. Amino acid sequence: CASSLAGGPYEQYF.

J is TRBJ2-7 and V is TRBV18; 7 positions agree with TRBD1. Per germline, CDR1 KGHSH and CDR2 LQKENI. The CDR3 extends over 14 amino acids. The J segment lost 2 bases and the V segment lost 4 bases, leaving 5 bases of the junction unmatched. The CDR3 nucleotides read TGTGCCAGCTCACACGACAGGGTGGCCTACGAGCAGTACTTC. Translated: CASSHDRVAYEQYF.

V and J are TRBV9 and TRBJ2-3; 9 bases map to TRBD2. The CDR3 covers 16 residues. Germline V CDR1 and CDR2: SGDLS, YYNGEE. J was trimmed by 2 bases and V by 4 bases; bases with no gene match: 8. The CDR3 DNA reads as TGTGCCAGCAGCACTGGGACTAGCATCATCACAGATACGCAGTATTTT. As protein: CASSTGTSIITDTQYF.